This T cell receptor (beta chain) came from a study of shared clonotypes between healthy human individuals. Overall study results and limits: With a handful of donors compared, around 5.4% of naive CD4 clonotypes were shared. Donor scarcity curtailed the genetic and exposure-history diversity represented herein.

As to this clone: Its antigen is currently unknown.

Assay used: immunoSEQ multiplex PCR; TCRdb lists only in-frame clones, some missing. The repertoire includes some 2,500,000 clones, around 90% of them detected once, and 0.37% sits in the top ten. J was trimmed by 6 bases and V by 2 bases; bases with no gene match: 7. The CDR3 length is 16 residues. The germline V gene has CDR1 SGHTA and CDR2 FQGTGA. Specimen: naive CD4+ T cells from PBMCs. Subset meaning: CD45RA+ positively selected. This rearrangement joins TRBV7-3 to TRBJ2-3; TRBD2 matches 11 bases. The sequence derives from a man between 18 and 35 years old in good health. Some clones in this sample may be carry-over from other donors' samples. This chain's CDR3 is CASSLRVAGGSDTQYF. CDR3 nucleotide sequence: TGTGCCAGCAGCTTACGAGTAGCGGGAGGGTCGGATACGCAGTATTTT.